The 25 T cell receptor beta chains listed next were all sequenced from one sample in a study of T cells after yellow fever vaccination. MiXCR was run by TCRdb on the 5' RACE reads, yielding one entry per CDR3 protein. The table shows hundreds of thousands of distinct CDR3 sequences, with less than 4.5% occurring only once. The specimen was PBMCs, collected on the day of the yellow fever booster vaccination. The receptors originated from a man aged 18 to 29 who received the YFV17D yellow fever vaccine.

This clonotype was found a few times. The CDR3 sequence: CASSLGDGGNTIYF. CDR3 nucleotide sequence: TGCGCCAGCAGCTTGGGAGACGGAGGAAACACCATATATTTT. The chain links TRBV5-1 to TRBJ1-3; D gene uncertain. The ends were cut back, 0 bases at V and 4 bases at J, with 8 bases in the middle. This CDR3 comprises 14 residues. The germline gives CDR1 SGHRS, CDR2 YFSETQ.

This clonotype was counted ten times or more. The V and J genes are TRBV9 and TRBJ1-1; TRBD1 matches at 9 bases. J was trimmed by 2 bases and V by 6 bases; bases with no gene match: 8. CDR3 length: 15 residues. Germline V gene lookup returns CDR1 SGDLS and CDR2 YYNGEE. CDR3 in amino acids: CASTRRQGENTEAFF. In DNA, the CDR3 is TGTGCCAGCACCAGAAGACAGGGGGAAAACACTGAAGCTTTCTTT.

There are a few counts of this clonotype. The chain recombines TRBV15 with TRBJ2-1, with 12 bases lining up with TRBD2. Germline assignment: CDR1 LNHNV and CDR2 YYDKDF (reference sequence). V lost 5 bases to trimming and J lost 4 bases; unmatched junction nucleotides: 6. There are 16 residues in the CDR3. The CDR3 DNA is TGTGCCACCAGCGCTTCGACTAGCGGGGGATACAATGAGCAGTTCTTC. Its translation: CATSASTSGGYNEQFF. Full variable domain (rest looked up from reference TRBV15 and TRBJ2-1): DAMVIQNPRYQVTQFGKPVTLSCSQTLNHNVMYWYQQKSSQAPKLLFHYYDKDFNNEADTPDNFQSRRPNTSFCFLDIRSPGLGDTAMYLCATSASTSGGYNEQFFGPGTRLTVL.

The chain carries TRBV9 and TRBJ1-2, with D unclear. This CDR3 spans 15 amino acids. V was shortened by 4 bases and J by 7 bases, with 20 bases between the two germline ends. In germline, CDR1 is SGDLS, CDR2 YYNGEE. DNA of the CDR3: TGTGCCAGCAGCCCACGCCTACGAGGAGTAGGTGGCTACACCTTC. As protein: CASSPRLRGVGGYTF.

This clonotype was picked up many times. The chain recombines TRBV11-2 with TRBJ2-1; D remains ambiguous. Trimming removed 6 bases from V and 11 bases from J, with 14 bases in between. Germline CDR1 is SGHAT and CDR2 is FQNNGV. This CDR3 contains 12 residues. The CDR3 protein is CASRRQEHKQFF. CDR3 sequence (DNA): TGTGCCAGCAGACGACAAGAACACAAGCAGTTCTTC.

This clonotype has just a few counts. The chain carries TRBV5-5 and TRBJ1-2, with D possibly being TRBD1 (6 bases). Per germline, CDR1 SGHKS and CDR2 YYEKEE (reference sequence). The V gene lost 0 bases and the J gene lost 8 bases, with 11 bases spanning the gap. This CDR3 spans 13 amino acids. The CDR3: CASSLEGGQGYTF. In DNA, the CDR3 is TGTGCCAGCAGCTTGGAAGGGGGGCAAGGCTACACCTTC.

This clonotype appeared many times. The gene calls are TRBV7-2 and TRBJ2-7; D may be TRBD1 (6 bases). Germline CDR1 is SGHTA and CDR2 is FQGNSA. The CDR3 loop spans 14 amino acids. V shed 4 bases and J shed 4 bases, with 14 bases lying between them. CDR3 amino acids: CASSSMQGQYEQYF. The DNA for the CDR3 is TGTGCCAGCAGCTCCATGCAGGGGCAGTACGAGCAGTACTTC.

This chain joins TRBV6-4 and TRBJ2-1, with 10 bases matching TRBD2. Germline CDR1 is MRHNA and CDR2 is SNTAGT. There are 15 residues in the CDR3. J lost 7 bases, V lost 4 bases, and 7 bases had no gene match. Written as DNA, the CDR3 is TGTGCCAGCAGTGGCGGGACTAGCGCCGGTAATGAGCAGTTCTTC. Protein: CASSGGTSAGNEQFF.

This clonotype was counted only a few times. V gene TRBV20-1 combines with J gene TRBJ2-1; TRBD2 might be the D (5 bases). Germline lookup yields CDR1 DFQATT and CDR2 SNEGSKA (reference sequence). The CDR3 loop spans 15 amino acids. V was cut by 4 bases and J by 0 bases, with 13 bases left in between. The CDR3 loop reads CSATADWVSYNEQFF. The CDR3 nucleotides read TGCAGTGCTACCGCGGACTGGGTCTCCTACAATGAGCAGTTCTTC.

This clonotype came up many times. The V call is TRBV7-2, the J call TRBJ2-6, with D possibly TRBD1 on 5 matching bases. This CDR3 is 19 amino acids long. Germline V gives CDR1 SGHTA, CDR2 FQGNSA. With 2 bases removed from V and 3 bases from J, the gap between germline ends came to 20 bases. The DNA of the CDR3 is TGTGCCAGCAGCTTATCCAGGGTCTTGACTTCAAATGGGGCCAACGTCCTGACTTTC. It specifies CASSLSRVLTSNGANVLTF.

This clonotype has at least ten counts. The chain is built from TRBV7-6 and TRBJ2-1; 7 positions match TRBD2. In germline, CDR1 is SGHVS, CDR2 FNYEAQ. The V segment lost 5 bases and the J segment 9 bases; nucleotides outside the gene matches: 4. The CDR3 sequence is 12 residues long. CDR3 nucleotides: TGTGCCAGCAGCGGCACTAGCGCTGAGCAGTTCTTC. Amino acids: CASSGTSAEQFF.

Ten or more counts support this clonotype. V gene TRBV9 combines with J gene TRBJ2-2; perhaps D is TRBD1 or TRBD2 (6 bases each). Germline values: CDR1 SGDLS, CDR2 YYNGEE. The V end was cut by 4 bases, the J end by 1 base, with 11 bases between. The CDR3 consists of 15 residues. CDR3 sequence reads: CASSLGGMNTGELFF. CDR3 DNA sequence: TGTGCCAGCAGCCTCGGGGGCATGAACACCGGGGAGCTGTTTTTT.

This clonotype came up many times. This chain connects TRBV5-5 to TRBJ2-2, with D tentatively TRBD1 or TRBD2 (5 bases each). The V gene lost 4 bases and the J gene lost 5 bases, with 18 bases spanning the gap. Germline V gene sequence: CDR1 SGHKS, CDR2 YYEKEE (reference sequence). This CDR3 comprises 16 residues. The DNA for the CDR3 is TGTGCCAGCAGCATTGGACCGAGGGGTCGGACCGGGGAGCTGTTTTTT. Amino acid sequence: CASSIGPRGRTGELFF.

In its sample, this clonotype was seen a few times. The chain joins TRBV18 to TRBJ2-7, with a weak D call TRBD2 (6 bases). With 3 bases removed from V and 4 bases from J, the gap between germline ends came to 10 bases. Per germline, CDR1 KGHSH and CDR2 LQKENI. The CDR3 runs to 13 residues. The CDR3 reads CASSPEGFYEQYF. The CDR3 nucleotides read TGTGCCAGCTCACCGGAGGGATTTTACGAGCAGTACTTC.

Ten or more counts support this clonotype. The V and J genes are TRBV20-1 and TRBJ2-7, with D maybe TRBD1 (5 bases). The CDR3 has 13 residues. In germline, CDR1 is DFQATT, CDR2 SNEGSKA (reference sequence). V was shortened by 3 bases and J by 11 bases, with 20 bases between the two germline ends. The CDR3 here is CSASVTSGHGKYF. The CDR3, as DNA: TGCAGTGCTAGTGTCACTTCAGGACACGGAAAGTACTTC.

At least ten counts were recorded for this clonotype. The genes are TRBV13 and TRBJ2-7; 9 bases fit TRBD1. After removal of 4 bases from V and 5 bases from J, the junction contained 15 bases not matched to a gene. There are 17 residues in the CDR3. From germline, CDR1 is PRHDT and CDR2 FYEKMQ (reference sequence). The CDR3 nucleotides are TGTGCCAGCAGCTCGGCAGACAGGGGGGGAAAGTTCCACGAGCAGTACTTC. Protein product: CASSSADRGGKFHEQYF.

This clonotype has a handful of counts. This sequence joins TRBV28 and TRBJ1-1; D is unclear. Germline CDR1 is MDHEN and CDR2 is SYDVKM. The CDR3 extends over 16 amino acids. V shed 4 bases and J shed 1 base, with 16 bases lying between them. CDR3 DNA: TGTGCCAGCAGTTGGGCAGGTCCCGAGGCGAACACTGAAGCTTTCTTT. This gives the protein CASSWAGPEANTEAFF.

This clonotype was picked up many times. The chain combines TRBV4-1 with TRBJ1-4; no clear D gene. The CDR3 covers 16 residues. Trimming took 1 base from V and 6 from J, leaving 15 bases between them. Per the germline V gene, CDR1 is MGHRA and CDR2 is YSYEKL. The CDR3 nucleotides read TGCGCCAGCAGCCAAGCCCCCTTAGGGTTAGATGAAAAACTGTTTTTT. Its protein is CASSQAPLGLDEKLFF.

This clonotype occurred many times. The chain uses TRBV7-2 and TRBJ2-7; D possibly corresponds to TRBD1 (6 bases). V was shortened by 3 bases and J by 4 bases, with 13 bases between the two germline ends. The CDR3 is 14 residues long. The germline gives CDR1 SGHTA, CDR2 FQGNSA. The CDR3 coding sequence is TGTGCCAGCAGCTTTCTCCTGAGGGGGTACGAGCAGTACTTC. Protein: CASSFLLRGYEQYF.

The V gene is TRBV6-5, the J gene TRBJ2-1; 9 bases fit TRBD2. The J segment lost 7 bases and the V segment lost 0 bases, leaving 4 bases of the junction unmatched. The CDR3 is 15 amino acids. CDR1 is MNHEY and CDR2 is SVGAGI in the germline V gene. The CDR3 spells CASSYSRGGVNEQFF. For the CDR3, the DNA is TGTGCCAGCAGTTACTCGCGGGGGGGTGTGAATGAGCAGTTCTTC.

This clonotype was found many times. CDR3 nucleotides: TGCGCCAGCAGCTTAGAGGCCTTTTCCGATGAAGCTTTCTTT. Translation gives CASSLEAFSDEAFF. V usage is TRBV5-1 and J usage is TRBJ1-1; D is ambiguous. There are 14 residues in the CDR3. Trimming left V 2 bases short and J 7 bases short, with 15 bases between. Germline V gives CDR1 SGHRS, CDR2 YFSETQ.

The chain links TRBV21-1 to TRBJ1-1; the table's D call TRBD1 went unverified against the DNA. TRBV21-1 is given as a pseudogene. The CDR3 extends over 16 amino acids. CDR3 nucleotide sequence: TGTGCCAGCATAAACCCCCCTCGGGGGACGGGTACTGAAGCTTTCTTT. Its translation is CASINPPRGTGTEAFF.

This clonotype was seen at least ten times. V gene TRBV5-1 combines with J gene TRBJ2-5; weak D call: TRBD1 (6 bases). Germline V gene lookup returns CDR1 SGHRS and CDR2 YFSETQ. V gave up 5 bases and J gave up 5 bases, with 10 bases separating them. The CDR3 length is 12 residues. The CDR3 sequence: CASRGGRETQYF. The CDR3 coding sequence is TGCGCCAGCAGAGGGGGTCGGGAGACCCAGTACTTC.

The chain uses TRBV23-1 and TRBJ2-3, with 8 positions matching TRBD2. TRBV23-1 is designated an ORF whose function remains uncertain. Trimming cost V 2 bases and J 4 bases; bases outside gene matches: 5. This CDR3 region has 15 residues. The chain's CDR3 is CASSQVAGGSDTQYF. CDR3 bases: TGCGCCAGCAGTCAAGTGGCGGGGGGCTCAGATACGCAGTATTTT.

The chain employs TRBV20-1 and TRBJ1-2; the match to TRBD1 covers 8 bases. The J segment lost 0 bases and the V segment lost 4 bases, leaving 7 bases of the junction unmatched. The CDR3 length is 15 residues. Germline V gives CDR1 DFQATT, CDR2 SNEGSKA (reference sequence). The CDR3 loop reads CSATGTGLTNYGYTF. CDR3 nucleotides: TGCAGTGCTACCGGGACAGGACTTACTAACTATGGCTACACCTTC.